Shown below are 25 T cell receptor beta chains from a single sample sequenced in a study of CD8 T cells in Susac syndrome. The RNA input was about 0.45 to 1 ug, and it was reverse transcribed with random hexamers. In TCRdb, the immunoSEQ multiplex PCR reads were re-called with MiXCR into one record per CDR3 protein. In the table there are about 300,000 distinct CDR3 sequences, approximately 85% of which are singletons. The sample comprised CD8+ T cells from PBMCs. These receptors originate from a human donor with multiple sclerosis.

The chain links TRBV25-1 to TRBJ2-5; TRBD2 matches 8 bases. The J segment lost 5 bases and the V segment lost 4 bases, leaving 12 bases of the junction unmatched. From germline, CDR1 is MGHDK and CDR2 SYGVNS. The length of the CDR3 is 16 residues. CDR3 in DNA: TGTGCCAGCAGTGTCCTTTGGGGACTAGTGGTGGAGACCCAGTACTTC. Translation: CASSVLWGLVVETQYF.

V gene TRBV12-3 or TRBV12-4 combines with J gene TRBJ2-1; the match to TRBD2 covers 7 bases. The CDR3 is 15 amino acids. The trim removed 7 bases at V and 0 bases at J, leaving 6 bases unmatched. DNA for the CDR3: TGTGCCAGCAATTCGGGACTACTCTCCTACAATGAGCAGTTCTTC. This codes for CASNSGLLSYNEQFF.

The chain recombines TRBV19 with TRBJ1-1; 7 bases are a match to TRBD1. The CDR3 length is 16 residues. Germline lookup yields CDR1 LNHDA and CDR2 SQIVND (reference sequence). The junction had 15 bases not matched to a gene; V was cut back by 3 bases and J by 8 bases. The DNA of the CDR3 is TGTGCCAGTAGTATGGTCCCGACAGGGAGTATGGTCGAAGCTTTCTTT. Amino acids: CASSMVPTGSMVEAFF.

The genes are TRBV29-1 and TRBJ2-7; the match to TRBD1 covers 8 bases. V shed 4 bases, J shed 2 bases, and the junction held 7 bases outside the gene matches. The CDR3 is 14 amino acids. The germline gives CDR1 SQVTM, CDR2 ANQGSEA. CDR3 region: CSVAGQGRPYEQYF. For the CDR3, the DNA is TGCAGCGTTGCCGGACAGGGAAGGCCCTACGAGCAGTACTTC.

The rearrangement links TRBV25-1 to TRBJ2-1; 9 positions match TRBD2. Per germline, CDR1 MGHDK and CDR2 SYGVNS. CDR3 length equals 14 residues. With 6 bases clipped from V and 7 bases from J, the junction kept 7 bases outside the gene matches. CDR3 amino acids: CASRRGSGSNEQFF. CDR3 bases: TGTGCCAGCAGGCGAGGTAGCGGGAGTAATGAGCAGTTCTTC.

The chain uses TRBV6-2 or TRBV6-3 and TRBJ2-5, with D perhaps matching TRBD1 (7 bases). The V gene lost 2 bases and the J gene lost 5 bases, with 24 bases spanning the gap. The CDR3 extends over 18 amino acids. Germline CDR1 MNHEY, CDR2 SVGEGT. The DNA for the CDR3 is TGTGCCAGCAGTTACCCGGCATGGGCAGGGGGGCCTCAGGAGACCCAGTACTTC. Translation gives CASSYPAWAGGPQETQYF.

The chain joins TRBV30 to TRBJ2-1; D is perhaps TRBD2 (6 bases). Germline lookup yields CDR1 GTSNPN and CDR2 SVGIG (reference sequence). V was cut by 1 base and J by 7 bases, with 14 bases left in between. The CDR3 totals 14 residues. The CDR3 DNA reads as TGTGCCTGGAGTGGGTTATATCGGGGGAATGAGCAGTTCTTC. As protein: CAWSGLYRGNEQFF.

This sequence joins TRBV2 and TRBJ2-1, with TRBD2 matching over 9 bases. V lost 4 bases, J lost 5 bases, and 9 bases stayed unmatched. Germline V lookup: CDR1 SNHLY, CDR2 FYNNEI. The CDR3 sequence is 16 residues long. CDR3 nucleotides: TGTGCCAGCAGTGGTCCCCTAGCGGGGCAGCACAATGAGCAGTTCTTC. Its protein product is CASSGPLAGQHNEQFF.

This clonotype showed up just a few times. This chain joins TRBV12-3 or TRBV12-4 and TRBJ2-7, with a weak D call TRBD1 (5 bases). CDR3 length: 11 amino acids. The ends were cut back, 4 bases at V and 9 bases at J, with 10 bases in the middle. This CDR3 is CASSSRVVQYF. CDR3 DNA: TGTGCCAGCAGTTCCAGGGTGGTGCAGTACTTC.

A single count supports this clonotype. The chain combines TRBV29-1 with TRBJ2-7, with 7 bases that match TRBD1. The CDR3 totals 13 residues. Germline CDR1 is SQVTM and CDR2 is ANQGSEA. The V gene end was trimmed by 1 base and the J gene end by 2 bases; junction bases not matched to a gene: 2. The CDR3 here is CSVEGDSPYEQYF. DNA of the CDR3: TGCAGCGTTGAAGGGGACAGCCCCTACGAGCAGTACTTC.

V and J are TRBV5-1 and TRBJ2-4, with D possibly being TRBD1 (6 bases). V was trimmed by 4 bases and J by 4 bases, leaving 18 bases between them. The length of the CDR3 is 16 residues. Germline CDR1 and CDR2: SGHRS and YFSETQ. CDR3 loop: CASSGSGHLAKNIQYF. DNA for the CDR3: TGCGCCAGCAGCGGTTCGGGACACCTAGCAAAAAACATTCAGTACTTC.

The chain links TRBV12-3 or TRBV12-4 to TRBJ1-1; D is unclear. V gave up 3 bases and J gave up 6 bases, with 5 bases separating them. There are 11 residues in the CDR3. CDR3 sequence reads: CASSFSAEAFF. DNA of the CDR3: TGTGCCAGCAGTTTTTCCGCTGAAGCTTTCTTT.

This sequence joins TRBV12-3 or TRBV12-4 and TRBJ2-5; 14 bases map to TRBD2. V lost 2 bases and J lost 1; bases outside the gene matches: 12. The CDR3 has 20 amino acids. CDR3 sequence: CASSLKSRTSGRPFQETQYF. The CDR3 bases are TGTGCCAGCAGTTTAAAGTCCCGGACTAGCGGGAGGCCATTCCAAGAGACCCAGTACTTC.

This clonotype showed up just once. The genes are TRBV7-3 and TRBJ1-1, with D hard to call. The CDR3 loop spans 15 amino acids. CDR1 SGHTA and CDR2 FQGTGA come from the germline V gene. V shed 0 bases and J shed 4 bases, with 12 bases lying between them. The CDR3 region has the DNA TGTGCCAGCAGCTTAACCGTAGGATTCAGCACTGAAGCTTTCTTT. This translates into CASSLTVGFSTEAFF.

The chain joins TRBV2 to TRBJ1-2, with 10 bases matching TRBD1. V shed 2 bases, J shed 6 bases, and the junction held 3 bases outside the gene matches. The CDR3 consists of 14 residues. Germline CDR1 SNHLY, CDR2 FYNNEI. The CDR3 protein is CASSETGTGDGYTF. The CDR3 coding sequence is TGTGCCAGCAGTGAAACTGGGACAGGGGATGGCTACACCTTC.

The rearrangement uses TRBV19 and TRBJ1-6, with 10 positions matching TRBD1. The V and J ends lost 6 bases and 7 bases, in that order; junction bases with no gene match: 6. Germline-derived CDR1 and CDR2 are LNHDA and SQIVND (reference sequence). The CDR3 runs 15 residues. The CDR3: CASRDQGQGNSPLHF. CDR3 bases: TGTGCCAGTAGGGACCAGGGACAGGGGAATTCACCCCTCCACTTT.

This clonotype was detected once. This is likely a read error, given that the CDR3 carries no conserved phenylalanine or tryptophan at its end. The chain carries TRBV3-1 and TRBJ2-7; D is uncertain. V lost 0 bases, J lost 0 bases, and 9 bases lay in between. The CDR3 length is 15 residues. Germline CDR1 and CDR2: LGHDT and YNNKEL (reference sequence). CDR3 sequence reads: CASSQDFGTSYEQYL. Written as DNA, the CDR3 is TGTGCCAGCAGCCAAGATTTCGGCACCTCCTACGAGCAGTACCTC.

This clonotype was picked up one time. The CDR3: CASSLRTNTGELFF. Here the CDR3 DNA reads TGTGCCAGCAGTTTAAGAACGAACACCGGGGAGCTGTTTTTT. This chain joins TRBV28 and TRBJ2-2; D remains unclear. Looked up from germline, CDR1 is MDHEN and CDR2 is SYDVKM. Trimming stripped 2 bases from V and 0 bases from J, with 4 bases between. CDR3 length: 14 amino acids.

This chain joins TRBV6-5 and TRBJ1-1; tentatively, D is TRBD1 (5 bases). This CDR3 is 14 amino acids long. Trimming stripped 4 bases from V and 10 bases from J, with 19 bases between. Germline CDR1 and CDR2: MNHEY and SVGAGI. The CDR3: CASSLKFPGRRAFF. CDR3 nucleotide sequence: TGTGCCAGCAGTTTGAAATTTCCGGGACGGCGAGCTTTCTTT.

This clonotype occurred once. V and J are TRBV29-1 and TRBJ1-2; 7 nucleotides line up with TRBD1. The J segment lost 2 bases and the V segment lost 6 bases, leaving 9 bases of the junction unmatched. Germline CDR1 is SQVTM and CDR2 is ANQGSEA. This CDR3 is 14 amino acids long. Here the CDR3 reads CSVGRDSPNYGYTF. DNA of the CDR3: TGCAGCGTAGGCCGGGACAGTCCAAACTATGGCTACACCTTC. Full variable domain (remainder filled in from reference TRBV29-1 and TRBJ1-2): SAVISQKPSRDICQRGTSLTIQCQVDSQVTMMFWYRQQPGQSLTLIATANQGSEATYESGFVIDKFPISRPNLTFSTLTVSNMSPEDSSIYLCSVGRDSPNYGYTFGSGTRLTVV.

This chain joins TRBV12-3 or TRBV12-4 and TRBJ2-5; 7 bases map to TRBD2. The trim removed 6 bases at V and 2 bases at J, leaving 9 bases unmatched. The CDR3 sequence is 15 residues long. CDR3 protein: CASRSFRDYQETQYF. The CDR3 nucleotides read TGTGCCAGCAGATCCTTTCGGGACTATCAAGAGACCCAGTACTTC.

The CDR3 loop is CASSPIGLENTEAFF. As DNA, the CDR3 is TGTGCCAGCAGCCCGATCGGACTGGAGAACACTGAAGCTTTCTTT. V gene TRBV11-2 combines with J gene TRBJ1-1; D gene unclear. Trimming stripped 5 bases from V and 1 base from J, with 14 bases between. In germline, CDR1 is SGHAT, CDR2 FQNNGV. The CDR3 has 15 residues.

The chain is built from TRBV24-1 and TRBJ1-3, with D hard to call. This CDR3 contains 14 residues. Germline values: CDR1 KGHDR, CDR2 SFDVKD. V dropped 8 bases and J dropped 1 base, with 11 bases sitting between them. CDR3 protein: CATTPETSGNTIYF. Here the CDR3 DNA reads TGTGCCACCACTCCGGAAACATCTGGAAACACCATATATTTT.

The chain recombines TRBV30 with TRBJ2-7; 10 bases align to TRBD2. Trimming cost V 0 bases and J 5 bases; bases outside gene matches: 1. The V gene's germline CDR1 is GTSNPN and CDR2 SVGIG (reference sequence). The CDR3 runs to 13 residues. The CDR3 coding sequence is TGTGCCTGGAGTGTAGCGGGAGGGAACGAGCAGTACTTC. Amino acid sequence: CAWSVAGGNEQYF.

The rearrangement joins TRBV27 to TRBJ2-2, with D uncertain. This CDR3 spans 14 amino acids. Germline lookup yields CDR1 MNHEY and CDR2 SMNVEV (reference sequence). V lost 7 bases, J lost 0 bases, and 9 bases lay in between. The CDR3 loop is CASMYGPNTGELFF. CDR3 coding DNA: TGTGCCAGCATGTATGGCCCGAACACCGGGGAGCTGTTTTTT.